This TCR beta chain was retrieved from a study of blood T cell repertoires in COVID-19. For the study at large: PBMCs, B-cell-depleted T cells, or T cells provided the cDNA or gDNA that made up the material.

The CDR3 loop spans 17 amino acids. Germline V lookup: CDR1 KGHSH, CDR2 LQKENI. After removal of 1 base from V and 2 bases from J, the junction contained 7 bases not matched to a gene. Generated by immunoSEQ multiplex PCR, the TCRdb table keeps only in-frame clones and is missing some. The repertoire holds 400,000 to 550,000 clones, with nearly 90% as singletons. Sequenced material: PBMCs or T cells enriched from blood (not recorded which). This chain joins TRBV18 and TRBJ2-1; 8 nucleotides agree with TRBD1. The sequence was obtained from a woman between 18 and 29 years old with acute COVID-19. CDR3 sequence (DNA): TGTGCCAGCTCACCACAGAGCTCAGGGGGCGCCTACAATGAGCAGTTCTTC. Translated: CASSPQSSGGAYNEQFF.